These T cell receptor beta chains were read from a single sample in a study of cytomegalovirus exposure and HLA in healthy donors. Assay used: immunoSEQ multiplex PCR; TCRdb lists only in-frame clones, some missing. Of over 110,000 clones in the sample, 73% were seen once. Source material: PBMCs. These receptors came from a woman aged 35 to 49 in good health and CMV-seronegative. Each CDR3 is given without its conserved first and last residue. Each record gives: V gene, CDR3 protein.

v_gene: TRBV7-2
CDR3aa: ASSRPTSDSYQETQY

v_gene: TRBV5-1
CDR3aa: ASSPGLSDEKLF

v_gene: TRBV10-3
CDR3aa: AITDLTNTEAF

v_gene: TRBV5-1
CDR3aa: ASSLAQRGGSYNEQF

v_gene: TRBV27
CDR3aa: ASRSVRGKETQY

v_gene: TRBV10-3
CDR3aa: ATNQGLTAPGDQPQH

v_gene: TRBV7-8
CDR3aa: ASSLAGAGTEAF

v_gene: TRBV5-8
CDR3aa: ASTGTGGYEQY

v_gene: TRBV2
CDR3aa: ASRRQMNTEAF

v_gene: TRBV7-9
CDR3aa: ASSSRTLGVTEAF

v_gene: TRBV4-1
CDR3aa: ASSQGTGNDGYT

v_gene: TRBV9
CDR3aa: ASSVEAGVLNEQF